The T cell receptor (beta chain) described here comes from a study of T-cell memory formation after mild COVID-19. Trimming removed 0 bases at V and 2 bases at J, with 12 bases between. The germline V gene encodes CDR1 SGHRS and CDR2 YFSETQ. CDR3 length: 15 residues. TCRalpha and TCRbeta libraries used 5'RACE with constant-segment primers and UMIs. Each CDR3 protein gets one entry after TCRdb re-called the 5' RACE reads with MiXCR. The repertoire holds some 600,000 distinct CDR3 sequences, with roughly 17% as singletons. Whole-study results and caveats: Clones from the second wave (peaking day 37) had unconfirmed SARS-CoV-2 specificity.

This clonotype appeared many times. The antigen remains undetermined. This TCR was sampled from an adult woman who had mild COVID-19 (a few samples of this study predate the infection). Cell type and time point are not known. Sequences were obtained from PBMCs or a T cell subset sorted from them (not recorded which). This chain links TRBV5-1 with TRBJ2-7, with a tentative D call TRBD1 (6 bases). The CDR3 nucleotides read TGCGCCAGCAGCTTGGTTACAGGGAACCCCTACGAGCAGTACTTC. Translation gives CASSLVTGNPYEQYF. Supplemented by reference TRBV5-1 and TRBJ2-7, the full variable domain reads KAGVTQTPRYLIKTRGQQVTLSCSPISGHRSVSWYQQTPGQGLQFLFEYFSETQRNKGNFPGRFSGRQFSNSRSEMNVSTLELGDSALYLCASSLVTGNPYEQYFGPGTRLTVT.